This T cell receptor beta chain stems from a study of tumor and adjacent non-tumor tissue in lung cancer. Three rounds of nested PCR, following a modified ARM-PCR protocol, produced the TCRbeta library. TCRdb analysed the multiplex PCR reads with MiXCR anew, one entry per CDR3 protein. This repertoire shows tens of thousands of distinct CDR3 sequences, roughly two thirds found once; its top ten account for under 35%. CDR3 length: 14 amino acids. The germline CDR1 and CDR2 sequences are ENHRY and SYGVKD. The V end was cut by 2 bases, the J end by 3 bases, with 10 bases between. Study-wide results and caveats: Top 100 clones took a larger repertoire share in normal lung.

In this sample, this clonotype turned up a few times. As yet, its antigen is unknown. No cell sorting was done before RNA was extracted from the tissue. More than 3 cm separated this lung sample from the edge of the tumor. Sequencing input: distant non-tumor lung tissue. The TCR originated in a man aged 65-85 years with non-small cell lung cancer. The gene calls are TRBV10-3 and TRBJ1-1; D gene unclear. Written as DNA, the CDR3 is TGTGCCATCAGTGAGCACTCGTGGGACACTGAAGCTTTCTTT. Protein sequence: CAISEHSWDTEAFF.